Judged by abundance, the clone carrying this T cell receptor (beta chain) is medium-sized. Its antigen is not known. Germline V gene lookup returns CDR1 SGHTA and CDR2 FQGNSA. The CDR3 consists of 13 residues. V lost 5 bases and J lost 3, with 10 bases in between. Time point meaning: sample taken at primary tumor resection. The donor group consisted of under 95 patients who had untreated, early-stage non-small cell lung cancer. Tumor, nontumor lung or frozen PBMC supplied whole RNA, sequenced without sorting. The sample originates from a study of spatial heterogeneity in lung cancer. Study in general: Alpha-chain detections were consistently fewer than beta-chain detections among the sequences.

Individual TCR cDNA molecules each bore their own unique molecular identifier. TCRdb re-analysed the 5' RACE reads in MiXCR, keeping a single row per CDR3 protein. The sample has approximately 6,200 distinct CDR3 sequences; roughly 17% are singletons. Notes on the study in general: For expanded intratumoral alpha and beta TCRs, counts tracked tumor mutation counts.

This TCR came from a male donor with early-stage non-small cell lung cancer. This specimen was lung tumor tissue, taken at surgery. V and J are TRBV7-2 and TRBJ1-2; a weak D match, TRBD1 (5 bases). CDR3 DNA: TGTGCCAGCAGCCCGGGACGGCACTATGGCTACACCTTC. Translating it yields CASSPGRHYGYTF.